A single sample is the source of the 9 T cell receptor beta chains below, sequenced in a study of regulatory T cells in long-lasting Graves disease. Documented time point: newly diagnosed GD, antithyroid drugs for less than 3 months. There was RNA extracted from PBMCs, and the TCR library was made from it. Arm-PCR of CDR3 regions with iRepertoire HTBI primers generated TCR beta libraries. TCRdb re-called the multiplex PCR reads through MiXCR, storing one row per CDR3 protein. The top ten hold roughly a fifth of the sample, which has approximately 250,000 distinct CDR3 sequences, around 20% seen once. The sample was peripheral blood mononuclear cells (PBMCs), taken at new diagnosis, from a patient treated with antithyroid drugs. These receptors all come from a female donor with Graves disease.

This clonotype appeared many times. This rearrangement joins TRBV28 to TRBJ2-5; 8 bases map to TRBD2. Germline-derived CDR1 and CDR2 are MDHEN and SYDVKM. The trim removed 5 bases at V and 4 bases at J, leaving 12 bases unmatched. This CDR3 has 16 residues. The DNA for the CDR3 is TGTGCCAGCAGTGGGACTAGGGCAAGAGAGGGAGAGACCCAGTACTTC. Protein: CASSGTRAREGETQYF.

This clonotype was observed at least ten times. This chain connects TRBV18 to TRBJ2-2, with D maybe TRBD1 (5 bases). V was pared by 6 bases and J by 1 base, with 9 bases between. Germline V CDR1 and CDR2: KGHSH, LQKENI. CDR3 length: 14 residues. In DNA, the CDR3 is TGTGCCAGCTCCCAAGGACAGAACACCGGGGAGCTGTTTTTT. Translated: CASSQGQNTGELFF.

This clonotype was detected many times. The chain couples TRBV20-1 to TRBJ2-2, with D perhaps matching TRBD1 (6 bases). The germline V gene has CDR1 DFQATT and CDR2 SNEGSKA (reference sequence). This CDR3 contains 13 residues. The V end lost 6 bases, the J end lost 0 bases, and 8 bases lay between the germline ends. CDR3 in DNA: TGCAGTGCCAGGACAGCGAACACCGGGGAGCTGTTTTTT. Residues: CSARTANTGELFF.

Ten or more counts support this clonotype. The chain is built from TRBV20-1 and TRBJ1-1; the D gene is possibly TRBD1 (6 bases). CDR1 is DFQATT and CDR2 is SNEGSKA in the germline V gene (reference sequence). Trimming removed 1 base from V and 6 bases from J, with 18 bases in between. The CDR3 length is 15 residues. This chain's CDR3 is CSARVGGHEGAEAFF. The CDR3 coding sequence is TGCAGTGCTAGAGTAGGGGGACATGAAGGTGCTGAAGCTTTCTTT.

In this sample, this clonotype turned up many times. The V gene is TRBV7-2, the J gene TRBJ1-3, with D perhaps matching TRBD1 (6 bases). CDR1 is SGHTA, CDR2 FQGNSA, per germline. The CDR3 covers 13 residues. Trimming stripped 1 base from V and 16 bases from J, with 17 bases between. CDR3 protein: CASSLGGTGTWYF. As DNA, the CDR3 is TGTGCCAGCAGCTTAGGGGGAACAGGGACTTGGTATTTT.

Many counts were recorded for this clonotype. The rearrangement uses TRBV6-1 and TRBJ2-2, with 9 bases identical to TRBD1. CDR3 size: 17 residues. The junction had 10 bases not matched to a gene; V was cut back by 3 bases and J by 5 bases. CDR1 and CDR2 (germline): MNHNS, SASEGT. In nucleotides, the CDR3 is TGTGCCAGCAGTGACCCCTACAGGGGGCGTGAGACCGGGGAGCTGTTTTTT. It yields the protein CASSDPYRGRETGELFF.

This clonotype has a count of ten or more. This chain links TRBV3-1 with TRBJ2-7, with TRBD2 matching over 12 bases. Per the germline V gene, CDR1 is LGHDT and CDR2 is YNNKEL (reference sequence). The CDR3 spans 14 residues. V trimming: 3 bases; J trimming: 5 bases; junction bases outside the gene matches: 2. The CDR3 sequence: CASSHLAGGNEQYF. CDR3 DNA sequence: TGTGCCAGCAGCCATCTAGCGGGAGGGAACGAGCAGTACTTC.

This clonotype was seen ten or more times. The chain is built from TRBV2 and TRBJ2-7; 7 nucleotides match TRBD2. Per germline, CDR1 SNHLY and CDR2 FYNNEI. The CDR3 contains 13 residues. The trim removed 3 bases at V and 6 bases at J, leaving 5 bases unmatched. CDR3 protein: CASSDRREAEQYF. CDR3 in DNA: TGTGCCAGCAGTGATCGACGGGAGGCCGAGCAGTACTTC.

In the case of this clonotype: A far larger clone is only one base removed, so a read error is likely. This chain joins TRBV15 and TRBJ2-2, with D perhaps given as TRBD1 or TRBD2 (6 bases each). The CDR3 covers 15 residues. Germline CDR1 reads LNHNV; CDR2 reads YYDKDF (reference sequence). Here the CDR3 DNA reads TGTGCCAGCAGTGCGACCTTTTCTGGGGGCGGGGAGCTGTCTTTT. As protein: CASSATFSGGGELSF.